Shown below are 32 T cell receptor beta chains from a single sample sequenced in a study of response to subunit inactivated influenza vaccine. MiXCR was run by TCRdb on the RT-PCR reads, yielding one entry per CDR3 protein. The sample has just under 550,000 distinct CDR3 sequences, under 25% seen once. In addition, the sample was reused for a study of T cells expressing NK-cell markers. Turning to that study: Scientists made TCR beta cDNA using 5'RACE template switching with UMIs.

The sequenced sample was CD4+ T cells sorted from PBMCs, obtained 11 to 12 days after vaccination. These receptors came from a man between 45 and 60 years old who received an inactivated influenza vaccine.

This clonotype was observed a few times. The V call is TRBV6-1, the J call TRBJ2-5, with D hard to call. Germline CDR1 and CDR2: MNHNS and SASEGT. V lost 4 bases, J lost 5 bases, and 14 bases lay in between. The CDR3 spans 14 residues. CDR3 sequence (DNA): TGTGCCAGCAGTGTTGGACCCTTTGGGGAGACCCAGTACTTC. Residues: CASSVGPFGETQYF.

This chain links TRBV12-3 or TRBV12-4 with TRBJ2-7; D not resolved. CDR3 size: 13 residues. V was cut by 1 base and J by 0 bases, with 4 bases left in between. CDR3: CASSLEVSYEQYF. The CDR3 DNA is TGTGCCAGCAGTTTAGAAGTCTCCTACGAGCAGTACTTC.

The chain has TRBV10-3 and TRBJ2-5; D unresolved. The length of the CDR3 is 13 residues. V dropped 0 bases and J dropped 5 bases, with 7 bases sitting between them. Germline V gene sequence: CDR1 ENHRY, CDR2 SYGVKD. The CDR3 reads CAISESDGETQYF. The CDR3 DNA reads as TGTGCCATCAGTGAGTCTGATGGGGAGACCCAGTACTTC.

The V call is TRBV10-2, the J call TRBJ2-1; perhaps D is TRBD1 or TRBD2 (5 bases each). The V gene lost 6 bases and the J gene lost 0 bases, with 15 bases spanning the gap. The CDR3 consists of 16 residues. Per germline, CDR1 WSHSY and CDR2 SAAADI. The CDR3 DNA is TGCGCCAGCAGCAAGAGGGGTAAGAGCTCCTACAATGAGCAGTTCTTC. Protein sequence: CASSKRGKSSYNEQFF.

This clonotype has just a few counts. This sequence joins TRBV6-4 and TRBJ2-3, with 15 bases aligning to TRBD2. The junction had 19 bases not matched to a gene; V was cut back by 6 bases and J by 0 bases. The CDR3 has 22 amino acids. Germline V lookup: CDR1 MRHNA, CDR2 SNTAGT. Written as DNA, the CDR3 is TGTGCCAGCAGGCGGACTAGCGGGAGGGCCAGGTCCCCAAAGACTAGCACAGATACGCAGTATTTT. Protein: CASRRTSGRARSPKTSTDTQYF.

The chain is built from TRBV29-1 and TRBJ2-5; D is perhaps TRBD2 (6 bases). The V end lost 6 bases, the J end lost 7 bases, and 21 bases lay between the germline ends. The CDR3 is 14 residues long. CDR1 is SQVTM and CDR2 is ANQGSEA in the germline V gene. The CDR3 sequence is CSVEKGLIMGTQYF. The CDR3 nucleotides are TGCAGCGTGGAGAAGGGACTGATTATGGGGACCCAGTACTTC.

This clonotype was counted between two and nine times. The chain couples TRBV5-5 to TRBJ2-7; D gene uncertain. Germline CDR1 SGHKS, CDR2 YYEKEE (reference sequence). The CDR3 is 15 residues long. V lost 1 base and J lost 1, with 12 bases in between. The CDR3 DNA is TGTGCCAGCAGCTTGATGGGTGGGTGGTCCTACGAGCAGTACTTC. Amino acids: CASSLMGGWSYEQYF.

The V gene is TRBV10-3, the J gene TRBJ1-4; D not certain. V lost 8 bases to trimming and J lost 6 bases, with 13 bases between them. Germline CDR1 and CDR2: ENHRY and SYGVKD. The CDR3 has 13 amino acids. The CDR3 region is CAISSVYDEKLFF. The CDR3 coding sequence is TGTGCCATCTCCTCCGTCTACGATGAAAAACTGTTTTTT.

V and J are TRBV15 and TRBJ2-7, with D perhaps TRBD1 (6 bases). This CDR3 has 16 residues. V lost 3 bases to trimming and J lost 5 bases, with 20 bases between them. Germline CDR1 is LNHNV and CDR2 is YYDKDF (reference sequence). CDR3 sequence: CATSSAKLRDTDEQYF. The CDR3 DNA follows: TGTGCCACCAGCAGCGCAAAACTCCGGGACACCGACGAGCAGTACTTC.

This chain joins TRBV12-3 or TRBV12-4 and TRBJ1-1, with D possibly TRBD1 on 6 matching bases. The V end was cut by 5 bases, the J end by 5 bases, with 18 bases between. The CDR3 totals 15 residues. The CDR3 sequence is CASSQGGSGATEAFF. CDR3 bases: TGTGCCAGCAGTCAAGGTGGGTCGGGGGCTACTGAAGCTTTCTTT.

This clonotype was seen only a few times. The CDR3 here is CASSLVDRITGELFF. In DNA, the CDR3 is TGCGCCAGCAGCTTGGTCGACAGGATCACCGGGGAGCTGTTTTTT. V gene TRBV5-1 combines with J gene TRBJ2-2; the D gene is possibly TRBD1 (6 bases). Germline V gene data show CDR1 as SGHRS and CDR2 as YFSETQ. The CDR3 runs 15 residues. Trimming stripped 0 bases from V and 4 bases from J, with 10 bases between.

This clonotype occurred a few times. The V call is TRBV5-1, the J call TRBJ2-7, with 9 bases that match TRBD1. The CDR3 has 15 amino acids. V shed 0 bases, J shed 2 bases, and the junction held 3 bases outside the gene matches. Germline-derived CDR1 and CDR2 are SGHRS and YFSETQ. This CDR3 reads CASSLGGTGTYEQYF. The CDR3 nucleotides read TGCGCCAGCAGCTTGGGAGGGACAGGGACCTACGAGCAGTACTTC.

V usage is TRBV28 and J usage is TRBJ2-1, with D perhaps matching TRBD1 (6 bases). This CDR3 has 14 amino acids. V was clipped by 2 bases and J by 5 bases, with 10 bases between them. Germline V lookup: CDR1 MDHEN, CDR2 SYDVKM. This chain's CDR3 is CASSLTRDNNEQFF. Here the CDR3 DNA reads TGTGCCAGCAGTTTAACCCGGGACAACAATGAGCAGTTCTTC.

This clonotype was detected ten times or more. This chain links TRBV12-3 or TRBV12-4 with TRBJ2-3, with TRBD1 identical over 8 bases. The CDR3 spans 14 residues. J gave up 6 bases and V 2 bases, and 4 bases lay outside the gene matches. The CDR3 here is CASSLMTGADTQYF. The DNA for the CDR3 is TGTGCCAGCAGTTTAATGACAGGGGCTGATACGCAGTATTTT.

The rearrangement uses TRBV5-1 and TRBJ1-1; tentatively, D is TRBD1 (6 bases). This CDR3 region has 16 residues. Trimming stripped 4 bases from V and 0 bases from J, with 16 bases between. The germline CDR1 and CDR2 sequences are SGHRS and YFSETQ. CDR3 nucleotide sequence: TGCGCCAGCAGCAAGGGGGGTGGTCGGATGAACACTGAAGCTTTCTTT. This gives the protein CASSKGGGRMNTEAFF.

This chain connects TRBV4-2 to TRBJ1-6; D is possibly TRBD1 (5 bases). Germline CDR1 reads LGHNA; CDR2 reads YNFKEQ. The ends were cut back, 3 bases at V and 9 bases at J, with 12 bases in the middle. CDR3 length equals 14 residues. The CDR3 nucleotides read TGTGCCAGCAGCCAGAGAGGGACTTCTTCACCCCTCCACTTT. Its translation: CASSQRGTSSPLHF.

J is TRBJ2-1 and V is TRBV7-6; the D is unclear. Trimming took off 1 base at V and 2 bases at J, with 12 bases between the two ends. Germline V CDR1 and CDR2: SGHVS, FNYEAQ. This CDR3 is 16 amino acids long. The CDR3 DNA reads as TGTGCCAGCAGCTTAGAGTCAGCTCTCACCTACAATGAGCAGTTCTTC. It encodes CASSLESALTYNEQFF.

This clonotype was recorded a few times. This rearrangement joins TRBV4-3 to TRBJ1-6; tentative D call: TRBD1 (5 bases). The CDR3 runs to 18 residues. The V gene's germline CDR1 is LGHNA and CDR2 YSLEER. V was trimmed by 1 base and J by 9 bases, leaving 22 bases between them. CDR3 bases: TGCGCCAGCAGCCAAGGGGCGGTTGGTACAGGCGAAAGTTCACCCCTCCACTTT. Its translation: CASSQGAVGTGESSPLHF.

The rearrangement joins TRBV7-8 to TRBJ2-5, with D possibly TRBD1 on 6 matching bases. The CDR3 consists of 12 residues. CDR1 is SGHVS, CDR2 FQNEAQ, per germline. Between the trimmed V and J ends, which lost 6 bases and 3 bases, there was a span of 8 bases. DNA for the CDR3: TGTGCCAGCAGGCGGACAGAAGAGACCCAGTACTTC. Amino acids: CASRRTEETQYF.

As regards this clonotype: This CDR3 fails to terminate in the conserved phenylalanine or tryptophan, so it likely reflects a read error. The V gene is TRBV4-2, the J gene TRBJ2-7; 8 positions agree with TRBD2. V was clipped by 0 bases and J by 3 bases; unmatched bases: 7. This CDR3 comprises 16 residues. Germline assignment: CDR1 LGHNA and CDR2 YNFKEQ. The CDR3 loop reads CASSQDSSGFFYEQYL. CDR3 in DNA: TGTGCCAGCAGCCAAGATTCTAGCGGGTTTTTCTACGAGCAGTACCTC.

This clonotype was seen a handful of times. The V and J genes are TRBV27 and TRBJ2-2; 7 positions match TRBD2. Per the germline V gene, CDR1 is MNHEY and CDR2 is SMNVEV (reference sequence). V shed 6 bases, J shed 5 bases, and the junction held 6 bases outside the gene matches. The CDR3 loop spans 14 amino acids. The CDR3: CASRRLASTGELFF. DNA of the CDR3: TGTGCCAGCAGACGACTAGCCAGTACCGGGGAGCTGTTTTTT.

This clonotype was detected a few times. The rearrangement joins TRBV29-1 to TRBJ1-1; the D gene is possibly TRBD1 (6 bases). Germline CDR1 reads SQVTM; CDR2 reads ANQGSEA. This CDR3 region has 14 residues. V lost 6 bases and J lost 5, with 19 bases in between. The CDR3 spells CSVVTGKGGTEAFF. The CDR3 DNA follows: TGCAGCGTAGTAACAGGAAAAGGGGGGACTGAAGCTTTCTTT.

This clonotype was observed a handful of times. The rearrangement joins TRBV14 to TRBJ2-4, with 7 bases identical to TRBD2. This CDR3 is 14 amino acids long. Germline CDR1 and CDR2: SGHDN and FVKESK. V gave up 1 base and J gave up 6 bases; unmatched junction bases: 3. CDR3 residues: CASSQGWGGNIQYF. Here the CDR3 DNA reads TGTGCCAGCAGCCAAGGTTGGGGGGGAAACATTCAGTACTTC.

The table lists this clonotype with a few counts. V usage is TRBV11-1 and J usage is TRBJ1-4, with TRBD1 matching over 7 bases. Trimming took 1 base from V and 4 from J; bases not matched to a gene: 15. This CDR3 comprises 19 residues. Germline V gene data show CDR1 as SGHAT and CDR2 as FQDESV (reference sequence). The chain's CDR3 is CASSLGRDSLPSNNEKLFF. CDR3 DNA: TGTGCCAGCAGCTTAGGTCGGGACAGTCTCCCCTCGAATAATGAAAAACTGTTTTTT.

The rearrangement joins TRBV4-1 to TRBJ2-1; TRBD2 aligns across 10 bases. With 0 bases clipped from V and 9 bases from J, the junction kept 5 bases outside the gene matches. In germline, CDR1 is MGHRA, CDR2 YSYEKL. The CDR3 is 15 amino acids. The DNA of the CDR3 is TGCGCCAGCAGCCAAGAAGCGGGAGGGCCGAGTGAGCAGTTCTTC. It encodes CASSQEAGGPSEQFF.

V and J are TRBV20-1 and TRBJ1-5, with D perhaps TRBD1 (6 bases). The CDR3 sequence is 12 residues long. From germline, CDR1 is DFQATT and CDR2 SNEGSKA (reference sequence). Trimming removed 4 bases from V and 5 bases from J, with 9 bases in between. CDR3 nucleotide sequence: TGCAGTGCTACGCAGGGGTATCAGCCCCAGCATTTT. Its translation: CSATQGYQPQHF.

There are a few counts of this clonotype. The chain joins TRBV12-3 or TRBV12-4 to TRBJ2-5, with 9 bases identical to TRBD1. The CDR3 loop spans 16 amino acids. V trimming: 1 base; J trimming: 4 bases; junction bases outside the gene matches: 7. The CDR3 reads CASSLGETGGIETQYF. In nucleotides, the CDR3 is TGTGCCAGCAGTTTAGGGGAAACAGGGGGCATAGAGACCCAGTACTTC.

This clonotype turned up a few times. V usage is TRBV20-1 and J usage is TRBJ1-2; tentatively, D is TRBD1 (5 bases). The V gene's germline CDR1 is DFQATT and CDR2 SNEGSKA (reference sequence). The CDR3 is 13 residues long. V lost 6 bases and J 5 bases, leaving 16 bases between the germline ends. CDR3: CSAAGSSGYGYTF. DNA for the CDR3: TGCAGTGCGGCAGGGTCTAGCGGGTATGGCTACACCTTC.

CDR3 residues: CATSGGGLSINEQFF. The CDR3 DNA sequence: TGTGCCACCTCTGGGGGCGGGCTCTCTATCAATGAGCAGTTCTTC. This chain connects TRBV12-3 or TRBV12-4 to TRBJ2-1; a weak D match, TRBD1 (6 bases). The CDR3 runs 15 residues. With 10 bases removed from V and 6 bases from J, the gap between germline ends came to 22 bases.

This clonotype came up many times. This chain joins TRBV12-3 or TRBV12-4 and TRBJ2-3; D not resolved. This CDR3 is 12 amino acids long. V shed 6 bases and J shed 0 bases, with 4 bases lying between them. CDR3 DNA: TGTGCCAGCAGGCGTAGCACAGATACGCAGTATTTT. Amino acid sequence: CASRRSTDTQYF.

The V call is TRBV29-1, the J call TRBJ2-7; D may be TRBD2 (5 bases). Germline CDR1 SQVTM, CDR2 ANQGSEA. This CDR3 has 12 amino acids. V was cut by 8 bases and J by 7 bases, with 18 bases left in between. DNA of the CDR3: TGCAGCCATAATGACGGCCGGGGAGAGCAGTACTTC. This translates into CSHNDGRGEQYF.

This clonotype turned up a few times. The V gene is TRBV7-9, the J gene TRBJ1-5, with D hard to call. Germline CDR1 reads SEHNR; CDR2 reads FQNEAQ (reference sequence). The length of the CDR3 is 12 residues. Trimming shortened V by 6 bases and J by 4 bases, and 7 bases separated the two germline ends. In DNA form, the CDR3 reads TGTGCCAGCAGTGAGTTTAATCAGCCCCAGCATTTT. Its translation is CASSEFNQPQHF.